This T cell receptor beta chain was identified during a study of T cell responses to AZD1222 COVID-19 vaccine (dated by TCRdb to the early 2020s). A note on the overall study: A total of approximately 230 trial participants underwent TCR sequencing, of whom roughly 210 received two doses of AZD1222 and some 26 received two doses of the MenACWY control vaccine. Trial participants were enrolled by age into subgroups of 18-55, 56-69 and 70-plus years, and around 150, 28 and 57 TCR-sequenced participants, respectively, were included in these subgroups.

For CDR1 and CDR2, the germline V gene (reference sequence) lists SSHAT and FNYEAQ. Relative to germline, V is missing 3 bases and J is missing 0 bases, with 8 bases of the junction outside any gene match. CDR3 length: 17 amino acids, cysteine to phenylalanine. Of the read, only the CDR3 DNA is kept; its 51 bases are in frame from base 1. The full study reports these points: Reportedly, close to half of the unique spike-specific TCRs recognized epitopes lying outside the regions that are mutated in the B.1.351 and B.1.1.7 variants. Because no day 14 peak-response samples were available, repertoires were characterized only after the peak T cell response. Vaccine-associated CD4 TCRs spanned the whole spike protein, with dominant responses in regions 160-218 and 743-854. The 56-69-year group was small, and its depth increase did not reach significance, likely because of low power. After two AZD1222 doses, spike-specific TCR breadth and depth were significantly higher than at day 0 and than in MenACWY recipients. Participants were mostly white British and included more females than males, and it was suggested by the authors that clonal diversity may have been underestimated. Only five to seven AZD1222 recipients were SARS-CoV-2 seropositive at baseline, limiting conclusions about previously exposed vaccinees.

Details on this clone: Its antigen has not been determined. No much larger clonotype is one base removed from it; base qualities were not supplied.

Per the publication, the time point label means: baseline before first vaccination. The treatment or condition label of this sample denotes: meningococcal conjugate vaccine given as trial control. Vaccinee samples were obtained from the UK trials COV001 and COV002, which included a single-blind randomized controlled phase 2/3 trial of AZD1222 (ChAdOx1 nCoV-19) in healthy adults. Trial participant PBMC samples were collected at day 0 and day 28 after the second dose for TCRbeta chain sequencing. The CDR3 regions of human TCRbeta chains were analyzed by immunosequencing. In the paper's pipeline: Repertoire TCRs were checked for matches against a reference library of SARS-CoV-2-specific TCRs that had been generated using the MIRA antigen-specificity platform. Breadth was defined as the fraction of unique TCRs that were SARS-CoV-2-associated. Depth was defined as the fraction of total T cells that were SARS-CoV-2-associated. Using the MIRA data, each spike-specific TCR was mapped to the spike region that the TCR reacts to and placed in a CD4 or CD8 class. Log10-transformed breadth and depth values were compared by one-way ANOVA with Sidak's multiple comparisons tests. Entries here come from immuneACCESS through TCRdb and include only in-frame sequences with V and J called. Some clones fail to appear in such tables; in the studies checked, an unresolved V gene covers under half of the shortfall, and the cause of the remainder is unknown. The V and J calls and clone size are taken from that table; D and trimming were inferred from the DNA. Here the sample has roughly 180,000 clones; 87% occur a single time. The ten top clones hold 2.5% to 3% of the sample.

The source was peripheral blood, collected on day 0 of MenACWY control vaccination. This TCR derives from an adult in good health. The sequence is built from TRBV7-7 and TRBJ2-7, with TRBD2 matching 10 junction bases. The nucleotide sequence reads TGTGCCAGCAGCTTTTGGCTAGCGGGGGCGACCTCCTACGAGCAGTACTTC. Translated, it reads CASSFWLAGATSYEQYF.